The T cell receptor beta chain under discussion was sequenced for a study of OX40 agonist ivuxolimab in advanced cancers. On the study more broadly: Intravenous ivuxolimab at 0.01 to 10 mg/kg was given to patients every 2 weeks.

Here immunoSEQ multiplex PCR was the method, and the copy in TCRdb shows in-frame clones only, minus some. The table has 45,000 to 60,000 clones, roughly 84% seen once. About this clone: No antigen is known for it.

The CDR3 consists of 15 residues. The V gene lost 4 bases and the J gene lost 1 base, with 9 bases spanning the gap. The germline gives CDR1 SGDLS, CDR2 YYNGEE. Broader study findings: In general, CD8+ T cells held more expanded clones than CD4+ did, on average. Certain nonresponders likewise exhibited a low normalized T-cell clonal expansion.

The chain joins TRBV9 to TRBJ2-6; no firm D call. The source material was CD4+ or CD8+ T cells sorted from blood, sampled in a trial of the OX40 agonist ivuxolimab. This TCR was recovered from an adult with an advanced solid tumor such as melanoma, head and neck, liver or kidney cancer. In DNA, the CDR3 is TGTGCCAGCAGCCTACACTTTTCTGGGGCCAACGTCCTGACTTTC. Translating it yields CASSLHFSGANVLTF.